The rows below give T cell receptor beta chains drawn from one sample of a study of T cell repertoires in cytomegalovirus infection. TCRdb reprocessed the reads via MiXCR and lists one record per CDR3 protein. In the table there are around 230,000 distinct CDR3 sequences, about 5.9% of which are singletons. The source material was PBMCs. The receptors were gathered from a human donor in good health (CMV status not recorded). Some clones in this sample may be carry-over from other donors' samples. The CDR3 runs from the conserved cysteine through the conserved F or W. Fields, in order: V gene, J gene, CDR3 protein.

TRBV29-1	TRBJ1-2	CSGGQQEGYTF
TRBV6-6	TRBJ1-6	CASSYGRKVDSPLHF
TRBV6-2/TRBV6-3	TRBJ2-2	CASSVLPGQNTGELFF
TRBV20-1	TRBJ2-7	CSAAGGTGGLDEQYF
TRBV7-2	TRBJ1-2	CASSLGGQGYTF
TRBV12-3/TRBV12-4	TRBJ2-1	CASSLTGEREQFF
TRBV30	TRBJ1-1	CAWSVAAYGTEAFF
TRBV23-1	TRBJ2-7	CASSRRTGGAFKQYF
TRBV7-2	TRBJ2-7	CASSFDAGGPGSKQDF
TRBV3-1	TRBJ1-5	CASSQDPHSPYSNQPQHF
TRBV6-2/TRBV6-3	TRBJ1-1	CASRGTGGSEAFF
TRBV27	TRBJ1-3	CASSRLDRSSGNTIYF
TRBV7-6	TRBJ2-1	CASSLLALAGAPYNEQFF
TRBV6-2/TRBV6-3	TRBJ1-1	CASTESGGVWTEAFF
TRBV29-1	TRBJ2-7	CSGTGGEYYEQYF
TRBV5-6	TRBJ1-3	CASSATGTSGNTIYF
TRBV28	TRBJ2-7	CASSGGLAGGGPYEQYF
TRBV6-2/TRBV6-3	TRBJ1-5	CASSKPYYSNQPQHF
TRBV5-8	TRBJ1-5	CASKQDGGLINGNQPQHF
TRBV28	TRBJ2-5	CASSSLRETQYF
TRBV6-6	TRBJ2-1	CASRTSGGSNEQFF
TRBV7-2	TRBJ2-1	CASSLRRALSSYNEQFF
TRBV4-2	TRBJ2-1	CASSQLGGTSIYEQFF
TRBV6-5	TRBJ1-2	CASSYGGEGVLYGYTF
TRBV7-2	TRBJ2-7	CASSSVWTAYEQYF
TRBV28	TRBJ1-4	CASSSTGDLVRVKLFF
TRBV7-6	TRBJ2-2	CASSDGTGNTGELFF
TRBV4-3	TRBJ2-3	CASSQEGGRTDTQYF
TRBV14	TRBJ2-7	CASSQHDRGLYEQYF
TRBV24-1	TRBJ2-1	CATSDLQTNEQFF
TRBV5-1	TRBJ2-3	CASSLNSGIGGPSTDTQYF
TRBV7-2	TRBJ1-2	CASSLGWDSIANGYTF
TRBV7-7	TRBJ2-7	CASSFDSDYEQYF
TRBV2	TRBJ2-1	CASSEGQRGGRKQFF
TRBV7-9	TRBJ1-5	CASSSMTGSNQPQHF
TRBV7-2	TRBJ1-4	CASSRDRTGGSATNEKLFF
TRBV7-8	TRBJ2-2	CASSPLRRSTGELFF
TRBV4-1	TRBJ2-2	CASSQDGTGRTGELFF
TRBV7-2	TRBJ1-2	CASSYQGVGYTF
TRBV6-6	TRBJ1-4	CASSGADPYEKLFF
TRBV12-3/TRBV12-4	TRBJ1-6	CASTIGQKSSPLHF